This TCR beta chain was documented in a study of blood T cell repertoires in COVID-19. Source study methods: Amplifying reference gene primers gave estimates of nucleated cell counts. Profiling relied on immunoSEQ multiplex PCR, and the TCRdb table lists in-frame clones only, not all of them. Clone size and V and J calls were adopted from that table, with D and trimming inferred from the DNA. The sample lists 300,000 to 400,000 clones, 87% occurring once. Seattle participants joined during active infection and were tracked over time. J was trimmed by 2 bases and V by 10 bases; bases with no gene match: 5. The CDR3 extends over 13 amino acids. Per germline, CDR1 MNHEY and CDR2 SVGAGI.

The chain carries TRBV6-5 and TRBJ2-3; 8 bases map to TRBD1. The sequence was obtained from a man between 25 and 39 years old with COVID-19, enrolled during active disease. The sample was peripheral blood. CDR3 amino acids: CATRDRITDTQYF. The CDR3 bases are TGTGCCACCCGGGACAGGATCACAGATACGCAGTATTTT.